This T cell receptor beta chain was recorded in a study of T cell repertoires in cytomegalovirus infection. About the research overall: Public TCR beta signature analysis indicated the presence of both CMV infection and matching HLA type. Findings and limits, study-wide: Of the TCR beta families, the public ones yielded a cumulative frequency that identified carriers of CMV plus the relevant HLA.

As regards this clonotype: Its antigen is unknown.

This CDR3 comprises 15 residues. Germline V gene lookup returns CDR1 SGHRS and CDR2 YFSETQ. Trimming took off 0 bases at V and 10 bases at J, with 17 bases between the two ends. TCRdb recomputed calls from the reads with MiXCR, one row per CDR3 protein. There are 500,000 or so distinct CDR3 sequences in the sample; approximately 15% occur only once, and roughly a quarter lies in the top ten. The clonotype was recovered from a human donor in good health (CMV status not recorded). Some clones in this sample may be carry-over from other donors' samples. V usage is TRBV5-1 and J usage is TRBJ2-1; D may correspond to TRBD1 or TRBD2 (7 bases each). The sample consisted of CD8+ T cells from PBMCs. The DNA for the CDR3 is TGCGCCAGCAGCTTGGGGGGACTATCGACAGGGGAGCAGTTCTTC. The encoded protein is CASSLGGLSTGEQFF.